This T cell receptor beta chain was sequenced in a study of CD8 T cells in ankylosing spondylitis. This clonotype was seen only a few times. The antigen remains undetermined. General study findings and limits: The study looked at matched synovial fluid samples from ankylosing spondylitis patients. Disease-linked clones were reported to be significantly enriched there.

The length of the CDR3 is 15 residues. Germline V gene sequence: CDR1 SEHNR, CDR2 FQNEAQ (reference sequence). V lost 4 bases and J lost 4, with 14 bases in between. TCRdb re-called the 5' RACE reads through MiXCR, storing one row per CDR3 protein. The table lists 150,000 to 200,000 distinct CDR3 sequences, around 10% of them singletons. V gene TRBV7-9 combines with J gene TRBJ2-1, with D possibly being TRBD2 (6 bases). The receptor was isolated from a male donor with ankylosing spondylitis or in good health (not recorded which). The sequenced sample was blood, either unsorted or a sorted T cell fraction (not recorded which). The DNA for the CDR3 is TGTGCCAGCAGCTCCGCCGGGACTTCGTACAATGAGCAGTTCTTC. Translated, it gives CASSSAGTSYNEQFF.